This TCR beta chain was captured by sequencing in a study of cytomegalovirus exposure and HLA in healthy donors. At the level of the study: The Caucasian-associated ancestry cluster held around 76% of 300 to 450 genotyped donors. Whole-study results and caveats: Sequencing depth across donors, presence/absence analyses assumed, was roughly uniform. One variant, a missense change in DCLRE1C, was linked in a later analysis to TCR beta V- and J-gene trimming.

This clone was counted a few times. Antigen: not known. This CDR3 region has 14 residues. Trimming took off 4 bases at V and 3 bases at J, with 12 bases between the two ends. Germline V gene lookup returns CDR1 SQVTM and CDR2 ANQGSEA. Amplification used 60 Vbeta primers and 13 Jbeta primers. Using immunoSEQ multiplex PCR, the repertoire was profiled, and TCRdb retains in-frame clones only, with some absent. The sample has hundreds of thousands of clones, 60% to 80% seen once. This chain links TRBV29-1 with TRBJ1-4; TRBD1 is a possible D gene (5 bases). This receptor was taken from a male donor in good health and CMV-seronegative. Sequencing was carried out using PBMCs. The CDR3 DNA follows: TGCAGCGTTGGTATAAGCAGGGCTAATGAAAAACTGTTTTTT. The encoded protein is CSVGISRANEKLFF.